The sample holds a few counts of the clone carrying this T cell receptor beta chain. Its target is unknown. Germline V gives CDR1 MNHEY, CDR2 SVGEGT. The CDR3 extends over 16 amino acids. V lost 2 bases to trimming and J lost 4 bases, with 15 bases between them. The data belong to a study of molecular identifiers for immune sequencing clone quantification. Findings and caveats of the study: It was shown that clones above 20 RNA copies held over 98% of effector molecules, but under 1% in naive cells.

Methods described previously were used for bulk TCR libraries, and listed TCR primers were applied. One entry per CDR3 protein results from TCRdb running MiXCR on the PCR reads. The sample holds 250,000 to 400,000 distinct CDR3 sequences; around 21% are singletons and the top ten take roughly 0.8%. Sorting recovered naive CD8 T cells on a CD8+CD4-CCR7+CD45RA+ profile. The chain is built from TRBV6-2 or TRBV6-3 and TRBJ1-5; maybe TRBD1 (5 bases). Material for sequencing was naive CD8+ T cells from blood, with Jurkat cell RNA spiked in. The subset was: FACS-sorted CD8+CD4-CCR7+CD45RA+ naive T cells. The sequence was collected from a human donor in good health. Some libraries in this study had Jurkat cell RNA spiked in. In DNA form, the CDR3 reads TGTGCCAGCAGTTACAAGGGACCCCGGGGGAATCAGCCCCAGCATTTT. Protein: CASSYKGPRGNQPQHF.